The 26 T cell receptor beta chains below were found in one sample sequenced in a study of T cell responses to AZD1222 COVID-19 vaccine. Profiling relied on immunoSEQ multiplex PCR, and the TCRdb table lists in-frame clones only, not all of them. Of some 130,000 clones in the sample, roughly 90% are singletons; the top ten hold 1.5% to 2%. The sample was peripheral blood, taken on day 0 of AZD1222 vaccination. Every receptor here comes from an adult in good health.

The chain joins TRBV15 to TRBJ1-1, with D tentatively TRBD1 (5 bases). CDR1 is LNHNV and CDR2 is YYDKDF in the germline V gene (reference sequence). This CDR3 is 16 amino acids long. Trimming cost V 1 base and J 2 bases, with 14 bases left between them. The CDR3 nucleotides are TGTGCCACCAGCAGAGGGGGTGAGCAGGGCAACACTGAAGCTTTCTTT. This encodes CATSRGGEQGNTEAFF.

The CDR3 is CASRGTSGANVLTF. In DNA form, the CDR3 reads TGTGCCAGCCGGGGGACCTCTGGGGCCAACGTCCTGACTTTC. The rearrangement uses TRBV25-1 and TRBJ2-6, with a possible D match to TRBD2 (6 bases). Between the trimmed V and J ends, which lost 8 bases and 0 bases, there was a span of 8 bases. Germline CDR1 MGHDK, CDR2 SYGVNS. The CDR3 loop spans 14 amino acids.

The V and J genes are TRBV5-6 and TRBJ1-1; D is possibly TRBD1 (5 bases). V was clipped by 0 bases and J by 4 bases, with 19 bases between them. CDR1 is SGHDT and CDR2 is YYEEEE in the germline V gene. There are 17 residues in the CDR3. The CDR3 reads CASSLVVVQGRGTEAFF. CDR3 coding DNA: TGTGCCAGCAGCTTGGTAGTAGTTCAGGGTAGGGGCACTGAAGCTTTCTTT.

This chain links TRBV6-5 with TRBJ2-1; 8 bases map to TRBD2. The CDR3 is 14 residues long. CDR1 is MNHEY, CDR2 SVGAGI, per germline. The V and J ends lost 6 bases and 9 bases, in that order; junction bases with no gene match: 10. CDR3 in DNA: TGTGCCAGCAGCGCAAGCGGGGGCCACCGTGAGCAGTTCTTC. This encodes CASSASGGHREQFF.

The chain uses TRBV3-1 (or the pseudogene TRBV3-2) and TRBJ1-1; no definite D call. The CDR3 sequence is 13 residues long. The germline gives CDR1 LGHDT, CDR2 YNNKEL (reference sequence). Trimming removed 4 bases from V and 0 bases from J, with 6 bases in between. For the CDR3, the DNA is TGTGCCAGCAGCCGGCAAATGAACACTGAAGCTTTCTTT. Its protein product is CASSRQMNTEAFF.

The V call is TRBV9, the J call TRBJ1-1; D is uncertain. The CDR3 totals 14 residues. Germline CDR1 reads SGDLS; CDR2 reads YYNGEE. V dropped 0 bases and J dropped 4 bases, with 10 bases sitting between them. The chain's CDR3 is CASSVGREGTEAFF. In DNA, the CDR3 is TGTGCCAGCAGCGTAGGGAGGGAAGGCACTGAAGCTTTCTTT.

This sequence joins TRBV15 and TRBJ1-5; 11 positions agree with TRBD1. Trimming removed 9 bases from V and 6 bases from J; junction bases left unmatched: 7. This CDR3 region has 14 residues. Looked up from germline, CDR1 is LNHNV and CDR2 is YYDKDF (reference sequence). CDR3 sequence reads: CATCRDRGIQPQHF. In DNA, the CDR3 is TGTGCCACTTGCCGGGACAGGGGGATTCAGCCCCAGCATTTT.

This clone was recorded once. The gene calls are TRBV14 and TRBJ2-1; 7 bases fit TRBD2. The CDR3 extends over 16 amino acids. V lost 4 bases and J lost 4; bases outside the gene matches: 10. The V gene's germline CDR1 is SGHDN and CDR2 FVKESK. CDR3 loop: CASSPPERGLYNEQFF. The DNA of the CDR3 is TGTGCCAGCAGCCCCCCCGAGCGGGGACTTTACAATGAGCAGTTCTTC. Drawing the rest from reference TRBV14 and TRBJ2-1, the complete variable domain is EAGVTQFPSHSVIEKGQTVTLRCDPISGHDNLYWYRRVMGKEIKFLLHFVKESKQDESGMPNNRFLAERTGGTYSTLKVQPAELEDSGVYFCASSPPERGLYNEQFFGPGTRLTVL.

The genes are TRBV7-9 and TRBJ2-7; tentative D call: TRBD2 (5 bases). Trimming shortened V by 2 bases and J by 7 bases, and 12 bases separated the two germline ends. This CDR3 has 13 residues. In germline, CDR1 is SEHNR, CDR2 FQNEAQ (reference sequence). The chain's CDR3 is CASSLIVGEEQYF. The DNA for the CDR3 is TGTGCCAGCAGCTTAATTGTCGGGGAGGAGCAGTACTTC.

The chain combines TRBV2 with TRBJ1-2; 7 nucleotides align to TRBD1. The germline gives CDR1 SNHLY, CDR2 FYNNEI. The CDR3 length is 15 residues. Losses at the gene ends were 5 bases for V and 8 bases for J; bases not matched to a gene: 14. CDR3 sequence (DNA): TGTGCCAGCAGTAAAGACAGGGAGGCTGTTCGAGGCTACACCTTC. It specifies CASSKDREAVRGYTF.

The chain recombines TRBV11-2 with TRBJ2-5, with 9 nucleotides matching TRBD2. V was clipped by 5 bases and J by 4 bases; unmatched bases: 11. Germline CDR1 and CDR2: SGHAT and FQNNGV. The CDR3 length is 16 residues. CDR3: CASSPGARGRGETQYF. The CDR3 DNA follows: TGTGCCAGCAGCCCTGGAGCACGCGGGAGGGGAGAGACCCAGTACTTC.

The chain joins TRBV28 to TRBJ1-3; D is ambiguous. Germline V lookup: CDR1 MDHEN, CDR2 SYDVKM. This CDR3 contains 16 residues. V lost 7 bases, J lost 1 base, and 17 bases lay in between. CDR3 nucleotides: TGTGCCAGCACTCTCTCCGGAGCAAGATCTGGAAACACCATATATTTT. Encoded protein: CASTLSGARSGNTIYF.

This chain links TRBV14 with TRBJ1-3, with TRBD1 as a possible D gene (5 bases). In germline, CDR1 is SGHDN, CDR2 FVKESK. Trimming stripped 5 bases from V and 5 bases from J, with 13 bases between. The CDR3 length is 14 residues. The CDR3 region has the DNA TGTGCCAGCAGCGGATCCGGGGCGAGAAACACCATATATTTT. Translated: CASSGSGARNTIYF. Based on the CDR3 plus reference TRBV14 and TRBJ1-3, the full variable domain is EAGVTQFPSHSVIEKGQTVTLRCDPISGHDNLYWYRRVMGKEIKFLLHFVKESKQDESGMPNNRFLAERTGGTYSTLKVQPAELEDSGVYFCASSGSGARNTIYFGEGSWLTVV.

This chain uses TRBV19 with TRBJ2-1; TRBD2 is a possible D gene (6 bases). Trimming removed 3 bases from V and 4 bases from J, with 13 bases in between. The CDR3 has 15 amino acids. The germline V gene encodes CDR1 LNHDA and CDR2 SQIVND (reference sequence). The CDR3 spells CASSMGSGRYNEQFF. DNA for the CDR3: TGTGCCAGTAGTATGGGGAGCGGGCGATACAATGAGCAGTTCTTC.

The chain recombines TRBV6-5 with TRBJ1-1; D is unclear. Germline CDR1 is MNHEY and CDR2 is SVGAGI. Trimming took off 6 bases at V and 4 bases at J, with 15 bases between the two ends. This CDR3 is built from 14 residues. DNA for the CDR3: TGTGCCAGCAGGTTACGGGGTACTGGCACTGAAGCTTTCTTT. Residues: CASRLRGTGTEAFF.

The sample holds one count of this clone. This chain links TRBV16 with TRBJ1-6, with 9 bases fitting TRBD1. The germline V gene has CDR1 KGHSY and CDR2 FQNENV. Trimming cost V 4 bases and J 7 bases; bases outside gene matches: 5. The CDR3 extends over 15 amino acids. CDR3: CASSPADRGNSPLHF. Here the CDR3 DNA reads TGTGCCAGCAGCCCCGCAGACAGGGGGAATTCACCCCTCCACTTT. Filled out from reference TRBV16 and TRBJ1-6, the complete variable domain reads GEEVAQTPKHLVRGEGQKAKLYCAPIKGHSYVFWYQQVLKNEFKFLISFQNENVFDETGMPKERFSAKCLPNSPCSLEIQATKLEDSAVYFCASSPADRGNSPLHFGNGTRLTVT.

The chain carries TRBV5-1 and TRBJ2-7; D remains unclear. Germline CDR1 SGHRS, CDR2 YFSETQ. V was cut by 0 bases and J by 1 base, with 14 bases left in between. The CDR3 covers 16 residues. As DNA, the CDR3 is TGCGCCAGCAGCTTGGCCAAGACTCTCAATTCCTACGAGCAGTACTTC. Protein product: CASSLAKTLNSYEQYF.

The J gene is TRBJ2-7, the V gene TRBV27, with D perhaps TRBD2 (5 bases). Germline V lookup: CDR1 MNHEY, CDR2 SMNVEV (reference sequence). V lost 2 bases and J 4 bases, leaving 21 bases between the germline ends. This CDR3 region has 17 residues. This CDR3 reads CASSLPPSHSRGYEQYF. The CDR3 DNA sequence: TGTGCCAGCAGTTTACCCCCCTCCCACAGTAGAGGGTACGAGCAGTACTTC.

This clone was seen only once. The CDR3 DNA reads as TGTGCCACCAGTGATTTGGAGGGGGATCGGTGGGAGACCCAGTACTTC. Encoded protein: CATSDLEGDRWETQYF. J is TRBJ2-5 and V is TRBV24-1, with a possible D match to TRBD1 (6 bases). V lost 0 bases, J lost 5 bases, and 15 bases lay in between. CDR1 KGHDR and CDR2 SFDVKD come from the germline V gene. This CDR3 has 16 amino acids.

This clone showed up just a few times. The J gene is TRBJ2-3, the V gene TRBV5-4; D remains ambiguous. The CDR3 consists of 13 residues. Trimming took off 4 bases at V and 6 bases at J, with 12 bases between the two ends. Germline CDR1 reads SGHNT; CDR2 reads YYREEE (reference sequence). CDR3 amino acids: CASSAAVRDTQYF. DNA of the CDR3: TGTGCCAGCAGCGCGGCCGTCCGCGATACGCAGTATTTT.

The chain carries TRBV6-5 and TRBJ2-2, with 9 bases matching TRBD1. CDR1 MNHEY and CDR2 SVGAGI come from the germline V gene. The trim removed 10 bases at V and 3 bases at J, leaving 6 bases unmatched. The CDR3 runs to 14 residues. The CDR3 DNA follows: TGTGCCACCCGGACAGGGGAGGACACCGGGGAGCTGTTTTTT. Its protein product is CATRTGEDTGELFF.

This chain uses TRBV27 with TRBJ1-6; D is undetermined. Trimming removed 1 base from V and 9 bases from J, with 13 bases in between. This CDR3 is 15 amino acids long. In germline, CDR1 is MNHEY, CDR2 SMNVEV (reference sequence). The CDR3 sequence: CASSLLSGMGSPLHF. In nucleotides, the CDR3 is TGTGCCAGCAGTTTATTGTCGGGGATGGGTTCACCCCTCCACTTT.

The CDR3, as DNA: TGTGCCAGCAGCTTAGGGTCGGGGACAAGTGAAAAACTGTTTTTT. It translates to CASSLGSGTSEKLFF. The chain has TRBV7-9 and TRBJ1-4; the D gene is possibly TRBD1 (6 bases). Germline values: CDR1 SEHNR, CDR2 FQNEAQ (reference sequence). V was clipped by 1 base and J by 7 bases, with 13 bases between them. The CDR3 consists of 15 residues. The full variable domain, its missing parts supplied by reference TRBV7-9 and TRBJ1-4, is DTGVSQNPRHKITKRGQNVTFRCDPISEHNRLYWYRQTLGQGPEFLTYFQNEAQLEKSRLLSDRFSAERPKGSFSTLEIQRTEQGDSAMYLCASSLGSGTSEKLFFGSGTQLSVL.

This chain links TRBV20-1 with TRBJ1-6; TRBD1 agrees at 10 bases. Trimming cost V 3 bases and J 7 bases; bases outside gene matches: 3. Germline values: CDR1 DFQATT, CDR2 SNEGSKA (reference sequence). The CDR3 covers 14 residues. CDR3 in DNA: TGCAGTGCTAGTTTGGGACAGGGGAATTCACCCCTCCACTTT. It translates to CSASLGQGNSPLHF.

The chain links TRBV3-1 (or the pseudogene TRBV3-2) to TRBJ2-4, with D unclear. The germline V gene has CDR1 LGHDT and CDR2 YNNKEL (reference sequence). This CDR3 spans 14 amino acids. Deletions cut 1 base from V and 0 bases from J, with 4 bases between. The CDR3 spells CASSQVLAKNIQYF. The CDR3 region has the DNA TGTGCCAGCAGCCAAGTTCTAGCCAAAAACATTCAGTACTTC.

This clone has more than one count but fewer than ten. The rearrangement uses TRBV3-1 (or the pseudogene TRBV3-2) and TRBJ2-7, with D possibly being TRBD2 (5 bases). The CDR3 loop spans 15 amino acids. The ends were cut back, 5 bases at V and 2 bases at J, with 16 bases in the middle. The germline V gene has CDR1 LGHDT and CDR2 YNNKEL (reference sequence). The CDR3 is CASSTLAGLPYEQYF. CDR3 DNA sequence: TGTGCCAGCAGCACCCTCGCAGGACTCCCCTACGAGCAGTACTTC.